This section outlines one T cell receptor beta chain sequence together with its context. What it binds is unknown. This sample is drawn from a study of glioma-infiltrating T cells. Overall study results and limits: Tissue and blood shared very few CDR3 sequences. Non-neoplastic patients had below-expected tissue-blood divergence, while all gliomas exceeded expectation.

The CDR3 loop spans 13 amino acids. Germline assignment: CDR1 DFQATT and CDR2 SNEGSKA (reference sequence). V was cut by 1 base and J by 1 base, with 7 bases left in between. The iRepertoire nested amplicon-rescue multiplex PCR amplified TCR alpha and beta CDR3s from RNA. For one-step reverse transcription and amplification, 100-400 ng of tissue mRNA or PBMC total RNA was used. One entry per CDR3 protein, called by TCRdb with MiXCR from the multiplex PCR reads. The profile shows about 140,000 distinct CDR3 sequences, about 39% of them singletons. This chain joins TRBV20-1 and TRBJ2-5; D may be TRBD2 (5 bases). Sequenced material: glioma tissue, nonneoplastic brain tissue, or PBMCs (not recorded which). This sequence originates from a human donor with low-grade glioma or glioblastoma, undergoing nonglioma brain surgery, or in good health (not recorded which). The CDR3 loop is CSARARVQETQYF. The CDR3 DNA is TGCAGTGCTAGAGCGAGGGTCCAAGAGACCCAGTACTTC.